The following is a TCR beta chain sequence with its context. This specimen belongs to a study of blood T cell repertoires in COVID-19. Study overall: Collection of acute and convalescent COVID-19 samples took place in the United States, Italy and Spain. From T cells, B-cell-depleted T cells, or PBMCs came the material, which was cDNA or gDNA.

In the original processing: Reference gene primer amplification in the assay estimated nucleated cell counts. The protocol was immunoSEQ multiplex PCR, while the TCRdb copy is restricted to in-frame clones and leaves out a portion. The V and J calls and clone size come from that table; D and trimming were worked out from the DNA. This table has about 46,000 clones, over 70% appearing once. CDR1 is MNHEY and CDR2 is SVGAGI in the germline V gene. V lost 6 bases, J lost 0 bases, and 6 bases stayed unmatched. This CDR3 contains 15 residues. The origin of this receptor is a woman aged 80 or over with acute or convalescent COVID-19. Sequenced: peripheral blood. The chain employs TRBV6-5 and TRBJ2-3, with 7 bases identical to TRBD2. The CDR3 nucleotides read TGTGCCAGCAGCGAGGGGACTATTAGCACAGATACGCAGTATTTT. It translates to CASSEGTISTDTQYF.